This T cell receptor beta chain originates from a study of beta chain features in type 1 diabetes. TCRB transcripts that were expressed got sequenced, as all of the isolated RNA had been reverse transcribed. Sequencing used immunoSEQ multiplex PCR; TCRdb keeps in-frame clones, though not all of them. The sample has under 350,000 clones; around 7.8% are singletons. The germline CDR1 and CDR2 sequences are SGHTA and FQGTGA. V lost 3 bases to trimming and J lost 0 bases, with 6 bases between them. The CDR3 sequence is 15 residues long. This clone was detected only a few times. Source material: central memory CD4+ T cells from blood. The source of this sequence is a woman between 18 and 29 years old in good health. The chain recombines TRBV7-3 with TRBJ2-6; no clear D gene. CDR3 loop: CASSFGSSGANVLTF. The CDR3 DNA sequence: TGTGCCAGCAGCTTTGGCTCCTCTGGGGCCAACGTCCTGACTTTC.